This TCR beta chain was captured by sequencing in a study of cytomegalovirus exposure and HLA in healthy donors. The ends lost 4 bases at V and 7 bases at J; junction bases unmatched: 7. This CDR3 has 15 amino acids. Germline V lookup: CDR1 MNHEY, CDR2 SMNVEV (reference sequence). General study points: Reports showed the classifier diagnosing cytomegalovirus status with high specificity and sensitivity.

As for this clone: Its antigen remains unidentified.

It was with 60 Vbeta and 13 Jbeta primers that the PCR ran. TCRdb's copy holds only in-frame clones and misses some; the assay was immunoSEQ multiplex PCR. This table has around 180,000 clones, 60% to 80% appearing once. This chain uses TRBV27 with TRBJ2-1, with 10 positions matching TRBD1. Sequencing input: PBMCs. This receptor was taken from a man aged 55 to 70 in good health and CMV-seronegative. Here the CDR3 reads CASSSAGQGKNEQFF. As DNA, the CDR3 is TGTGCCAGCAGTTCCGCGGGACAGGGGAAGAATGAGCAGTTCTTC.